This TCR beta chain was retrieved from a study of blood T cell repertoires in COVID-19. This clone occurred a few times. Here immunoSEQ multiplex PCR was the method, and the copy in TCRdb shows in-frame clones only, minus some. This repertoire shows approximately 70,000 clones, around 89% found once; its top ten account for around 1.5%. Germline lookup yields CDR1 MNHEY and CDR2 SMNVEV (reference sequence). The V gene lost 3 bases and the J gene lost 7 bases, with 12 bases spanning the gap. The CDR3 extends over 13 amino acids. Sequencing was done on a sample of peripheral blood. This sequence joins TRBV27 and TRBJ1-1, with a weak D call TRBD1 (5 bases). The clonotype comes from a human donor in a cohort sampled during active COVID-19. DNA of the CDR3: TGTGCCAGCAGTTTTGACAGCTACGGTGAAGCTTTCTTT. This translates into CASSFDSYGEAFF.